The 32 T cell receptor beta chains in this list originate from one sample, sequenced in a study of T-cell memory formation after mild COVID-19 (dated by TCRdb to about 2021). Library prep was done by 5' RACE. TCRdb lists the instrument as Illumina NovaSeq 6000. Using fastp trimming at Q25 and MiXCR clonotype assembly, TCRdb reanalyzed the public sequencing data and kept in-frame beta chains. Rows with a matching CDR3 protein are joined into one entry that keeps the most common DNA and genes. The sample table contains roughly 600,000 distinct CDR3 sequences; only one count was recorded for roughly 18% of them. Of the sample, about 11% is held by the ten largest clones. The material sequenced was PBMCs or a T cell subset sorted from them (not recorded which). All receptors derive from an adult woman who had mild COVID-19 (a few samples of this study predate the infection). The sample titles of this study are shuffled in the database, so cell type and time point are left out; the donor was told from shared clones.

V and J are TRBV10-3 and TRBJ1-5; 7 nucleotides align to TRBD1. Germline lookup yields CDR1 ENHRY and CDR2 SYGVKD. The CDR3 runs to 15 residues. V lost 6 bases and J lost 4; bases outside the gene matches: 9. The CDR3 DNA reads TGTGCCATCAGCAAAACCGGGACAGAGAATCAGCCCCAGCATTTT. Translating it yields CAISKTGTENQPQHF.

The V and J genes are TRBV10-3 and TRBJ1-1, with TRBD1 identical over 10 bases. After removal of 1 base from V and 5 bases from J, the junction contained 4 bases not matched to a gene. Germline V gene sequence: CDR1 ENHRY, CDR2 SYGVKD. The CDR3 length is 15 residues. CDR3 loop: CAISEWDRGRTEAFF. Written as DNA, the CDR3 is TGTGCCATCAGTGAGTGGGACAGGGGACGTACTGAAGCTTTCTTT.

This clonotype was observed a few times. The chain uses TRBV7-9 and TRBJ2-2; D is tentatively TRBD1 or TRBD2 (5 bases each). This CDR3 region has 13 residues. Germline V gene sequence: CDR1 SEHNR, CDR2 FQNEAQ (reference sequence). Trimming removed 6 bases at V and 4 bases at J, with 9 bases between. CDR3 sequence (DNA): TGTGCCAGCAGTAGAGGGGTCACCGGGGAGCTGTTTTTT. Amino acids: CASSRGVTGELFF.

In this sample, this clonotype turned up many times. This chain uses TRBV5-1 with TRBJ2-2; 10 bases align to TRBD1. Germline V gene sequence: CDR1 SGHRS, CDR2 YFSETQ. The CDR3 covers 14 residues. Germline trimming cut 4 bases from V and 5 bases from J; bases unmatched to any gene: 2. Written as DNA, the CDR3 is TGCGCCAGCAGCCCGGGACAGGGGACCGGGGAGCTGTTTTTT. It specifies CASSPGQGTGELFF.

This clonotype has a handful of counts. This rearrangement joins TRBV30 to TRBJ2-1; D gene uncertain. The CDR3 has 11 amino acids. The germline CDR1 and CDR2 sequences are GTSNPN and SVGIG (reference sequence). The ends were cut back, 4 bases at V and 9 bases at J, with 10 bases in the middle. CDR3 sequence reads: CAWNDSGEQFF. CDR3 coding DNA: TGTGCCTGGAACGACTCGGGTGAGCAGTTCTTC.

This clonotype was seen a few times. The rearrangement links TRBV12-3 or TRBV12-4 to TRBJ1-4; D gene unclear. Trimming shortened V by 5 bases and J by 8 bases, and 18 bases separated the two germline ends. This CDR3 contains 15 residues. Written as DNA, the CDR3 is TGTGCCAGCAGTGAAAACCCGGGCCGTGGAGAAAAACTGTTTTTT. It codes for CASSENPGRGEKLFF.

This clonotype was counted only a few times. The rearrangement uses TRBV27 and TRBJ2-1, with 9 bases lining up with TRBD2. CDR1 is MNHEY and CDR2 is SMNVEV in the germline V gene (reference sequence). The CDR3 has 16 residues. J gave up 5 bases and V 8 bases, and 13 bases lay outside the gene matches. The CDR3: CASSKEASGTDNEQFF. Here the CDR3 DNA reads TGTGCCAGCTCCAAGGAGGCTAGCGGGACTGACAATGAGCAGTTCTTC.

V is TRBV12-3 or TRBV12-4 and J is TRBJ2-7; TRBD1 might be the D (5 bases). CDR3 length: 14 residues. V was cut by 7 bases and J by 1 base, with 14 bases left in between. The CDR3 sequence is CASTTSTASYEQYF. The CDR3 DNA sequence: TGTGCCAGCACCACCTCGACAGCATCCTACGAGCAGTACTTC.

The chain couples TRBV4-2 to TRBJ1-1; 7 bases are a match to TRBD1. The germline CDR1 and CDR2 sequences are LGHNA and YNFKEQ. V lost 0 bases and J lost 7; bases outside the gene matches: 11. The CDR3 consists of 16 residues. The CDR3 coding sequence is TGTGCCAGCAGCCAAGAAAGCAGGGGGTTGGAGAATGAAGCTTTCTTT. This sequence encodes CASSQESRGLENEAFF.

The chain uses TRBV5-1 and TRBJ2-7; TRBD1 matches at 8 bases. This CDR3 region has 15 residues. Germline V gives CDR1 SGHRS, CDR2 YFSETQ. J lost 0 bases, V lost 0 bases, and 2 bases had no gene match. The CDR3 protein is CASSLGTGPSYEQYF. Written as DNA, the CDR3 is TGCGCCAGCAGCTTGGGGACAGGGCCCTCCTACGAGCAGTACTTC.

V usage is TRBV30 and J usage is TRBJ1-1; no clear D gene. The CDR3 contains 16 residues. The germline V and J ends were trimmed by 0 bases and 1 base, with 15 bases remaining between them. CDR1 is GTSNPN and CDR2 is SVGIG in the germline V gene (reference sequence). The CDR3 DNA reads as TGTGCCTGGAGTGTGGGTGCTGGCAAACCGAACACTGAAGCTTTCTTT. Its translation is CAWSVGAGKPNTEAFF. Full variable domain (rest looked up from reference TRBV30 and TRBJ1-1): SQTIHQWPATLVQPVGSPLSLECTVEGTSNPNLYWYRQAAGRGLQLLFYSVGIGQISSEVPQNLSASRPQDRQFILSSKKLLLSDSGFYLCAWSVGAGKPNTEAFFGQGTRLTVV.

This clonotype was detected only a few times. This sequence joins TRBV12-3 or TRBV12-4 and TRBJ2-5, with 10 bases fitting TRBD1. This CDR3 has 15 amino acids. V dropped 5 bases and J dropped 5; count of bases not matched to a gene: 8. The CDR3: CASSSRDRGLETQYF. The CDR3 region has the DNA TGTGCCAGCAGTAGCCGGGACAGGGGATTGGAGACCCAGTACTTC.

This clonotype showed up just a few times. The genes are TRBV2 and TRBJ2-7; the D call may be TRBD1 or TRBD2 (6 bases each). The germline CDR1 and CDR2 sequences are SNHLY and FYNNEI. The ends were cut back, 6 bases at V and 2 bases at J, with 17 bases in the middle. This CDR3 comprises 15 residues. CDR3 protein: CASRDSGAYPYEQYF. As DNA, the CDR3 is TGTGCCAGCAGGGATTCGGGGGCTTATCCCTACGAGCAGTACTTC.

The V and J genes are TRBV6-2 or TRBV6-3 and TRBJ1-1, with 7 bases fitting TRBD1. This CDR3 contains 16 residues. V dropped 6 bases and J dropped 1; count of bases not matched to a gene: 11. CDR1 is MNHEY and CDR2 is SVGEGT in the germline V gene. This chain's CDR3 is CASRRDSQEGNTEAFF. As DNA, the CDR3 is TGTGCCAGCAGACGGGACAGCCAAGAGGGGAACACTGAAGCTTTCTTT.

The chain recombines TRBV9 with TRBJ2-2; D uncertain. From germline, CDR1 is SGDLS and CDR2 YYNGEE. V dropped 0 bases and J dropped 1 base, with 13 bases sitting between them. The CDR3 extends over 17 amino acids. CDR3 nucleotides: TGTGCCAGCAGCGTAGCCCTCTCGACGGTGAACACCGGGGAGCTGTTTTTT. It specifies CASSVALSTVNTGELFF.

The rearrangement links TRBV11-3 to TRBJ1-2; TRBD1 matches at 8 bases. Germline assignment: CDR1 SGHNT and CDR2 YENEEA. The CDR3 loop spans 15 amino acids. With 3 bases clipped from V and 7 bases from J, the junction kept 10 bases outside the gene matches. CDR3 sequence reads: CASSLGGQGGFGYTF. The CDR3 bases are TGTGCCAGCAGCTTGGGAGGACAGGGAGGATTTGGCTACACCTTC. The variable domain in full, completed from reference TRBV11-3 and TRBJ1-2, reads EAGVVQSPRYKIIEKKQPVAFWCNPISGHNTLYWYLQNLGQGPELLIRYENEEAVDDSQLPKDRFSAERLKGVDSTLKIQPAELGDSAVYLCASSLGGQGGFGYTFGSGTRLTVV.

This clonotype was detected only a few times. This rearrangement joins TRBV7-8 to TRBJ2-3; D could derive from TRBD1 or TRBD2 (5 bases each). Between the trimmed V and J ends, which lost 0 bases and 3 bases, there was a span of 10 bases. Germline CDR1 is SGHVS and CDR2 is FQNEAQ. The CDR3 is 15 residues long. The CDR3 here is CASSLAVWGTDTQYF. In nucleotides, the CDR3 is TGTGCCAGCAGCTTAGCGGTTTGGGGGACAGATACGCAGTATTTT.

This clonotype has more than one count but fewer than ten. The genes are TRBV7-3 and TRBJ2-5; D might be TRBD2 (5 bases). Germline V gene data show CDR1 as SGHTA and CDR2 as FQGTGA. The V and J ends lost 2 bases and 5 bases respectively, with 12 bases between them. The CDR3 covers 14 residues. CDR3 in DNA: TGTGCCAGCAGCTTATCCTGGGAGACCGAGACCCAGTACTTC. Translating gives CASSLSWETETQYF.

This clonotype has just a few counts. The V call is TRBV18, the J call TRBJ1-2; possible D gene TRBD1, 6 bases. The germline V gene encodes CDR1 KGHSH and CDR2 LQKENI. The CDR3 spans 15 residues. Trimming took off 1 base at V and 0 bases at J, with 9 bases between the two ends. In nucleotides, the CDR3 is TGTGCCAGCTCACCACGACAGGTAGCTAACTATGGCTACACCTTC. Amino acid sequence: CASSPRQVANYGYTF.

This clonotype has just a few counts. The genes are TRBV7-3 and TRBJ1-2; D remains unclear. There are 13 residues in the CDR3. From germline, CDR1 is SGHTA and CDR2 FQGTGA. V lost 0 bases, J lost 8 bases, and 10 bases lay in between. The CDR3 reads CASSLTAWSGYTF. The DNA of the CDR3 is TGTGCCAGCAGCTTAACGGCTTGGTCGGGCTACACCTTC.

The chain uses TRBV27 and TRBJ1-1; tentative D call: TRBD1 (5 bases). V dropped 1 base and J dropped 7 bases, with 7 bases sitting between them. Looked up from germline, CDR1 is MNHEY and CDR2 is SMNVEV (reference sequence). There are 12 residues in the CDR3. CDR3 coding DNA: TGTGCCAGCAGTTTATTGGGGCGTGAAGCTTTCTTT. Translation: CASSLLGREAFF.

Many counts were recorded for this clonotype. V gene TRBV27 combines with J gene TRBJ2-7, with TRBD2 matching over 7 bases. Germline lookup yields CDR1 MNHEY and CDR2 SMNVEV (reference sequence). The V segment lost 5 bases and the J segment 7 bases; nucleotides outside the gene matches: 11. CDR3 length: 14 amino acids. CDR3 sequence: CASSPTGGSWEQYF. The CDR3 bases are TGTGCCAGCAGTCCCACCGGGGGGTCCTGGGAGCAGTACTTC.

In its sample, this clonotype was seen a few times. V usage is TRBV6-2 or TRBV6-3 and J usage is TRBJ2-5, with 13 bases fitting TRBD2. Germline lookup yields CDR1 MNHEY and CDR2 SVGEGT. V was pared by 2 bases and J by 5 bases, with 8 bases of the junction left unmatched. This CDR3 is built from 17 residues. The CDR3 sequence: CASSYPLLAGGPETQYF. The CDR3 bases are TGTGCCAGCAGTTACCCCTTACTAGCGGGAGGGCCGGAGACCCAGTACTTC.

In this sample, this clonotype turned up a few times. The chain couples TRBV4-1 to TRBJ1-1; D possibly corresponds to TRBD1 (5 bases). This CDR3 region has 15 residues. The V and J ends lost 4 bases and 1 base respectively, with 13 bases between them. The germline V gene encodes CDR1 MGHRA and CDR2 YSYEKL. CDR3 residues: CASSPPLRGNTEAFF. The CDR3 DNA reads TGCGCCAGCAGCCCGCCCCTTAGGGGGAACACTGAAGCTTTCTTT.

This clonotype was seen more than once but under ten times. V usage is TRBV7-6 and J usage is TRBJ2-3; the D call may be TRBD1 or TRBD2 (6 bases each). The CDR3 contains 17 residues. Germline CDR1 reads SGHVS; CDR2 reads FNYEAQ. The V gene lost 3 bases and the J gene lost 2 bases, with 18 bases spanning the gap. CDR3 region: CASSFLTYRGPTDTQYF. Here the CDR3 DNA reads TGTGCCAGCAGCTTCCTTACTTATCGGGGGCCCACAGATACGCAGTATTTT.

This clonotype has more than one count but fewer than ten. The V call is TRBV6-5, the J call TRBJ2-7, with D possibly being TRBD1 or TRBD2 (5 bases each). CDR1 and CDR2 (germline): MNHEY, SVGAGI. Trimming removed 6 bases at V and 3 bases at J, with 15 bases between. The CDR3 runs to 14 residues. CDR3 nucleotides: TGTGCCAGCAGACTCCGGGACGGATACTACGAGCAGTACTTC. This gives the protein CASRLRDGYYEQYF.

This clonotype was detected ten times or more. The chain combines TRBV7-9 with TRBJ1-1, with 11 positions matching TRBD1. CDR1 is SEHNR and CDR2 is FQNEAQ in the germline V gene (reference sequence). The CDR3 is made up of 14 amino acids. V trimming: 5 bases; J trimming: 4 bases; junction bases outside the gene matches: 3. Written as DNA, the CDR3 is TGTGCCAGCAGCACAGGACAGGGGGCCACTGAAGCTTTCTTT. Translation gives CASSTGQGATEAFF.

V usage is TRBV5-1 and J usage is TRBJ2-3, with a tentative D call TRBD1 (6 bases). CDR1 SGHRS and CDR2 YFSETQ come from the germline V gene. V was cut by 5 bases and J by 1 base, with 11 bases left in between. This CDR3 spans 14 amino acids. In nucleotides, the CDR3 is TGCGCCAGCAGAGGGGGAACTGGCACAGATACGCAGTATTTT. Encoded protein: CASRGGTGTDTQYF.

This clonotype was seen a handful of times. J is TRBJ2-3 and V is TRBV5-5; 8 positions match TRBD2. There are 13 residues in the CDR3. The V segment lost 4 bases and the J segment 4 bases; nucleotides outside the gene matches: 2. Germline V lookup: CDR1 SGHKS, CDR2 YYEKEE (reference sequence). Here the CDR3 reads CASSATSADTQYF. The CDR3 region has the DNA TGTGCCAGCAGCGCGACTAGCGCAGATACGCAGTATTTT.

This clonotype has only a few counts. The chain is built from TRBV15 and TRBJ1-1; tentatively, D is TRBD1 (5 bases). CDR1 is LNHNV, CDR2 YYDKDF, per germline (reference sequence). This CDR3 contains 15 residues. V was shortened by 1 base and J by 4 bases, with 13 bases between the two germline ends. Here the CDR3 reads CATSRVVGRGTEAFF. As DNA, the CDR3 is TGTGCCACCAGCAGAGTCGTAGGGAGGGGCACTGAAGCTTTCTTT.

The chain combines TRBV24-1 with TRBJ1-1; D is perhaps TRBD1 (5 bases). The CDR3 contains 15 residues. Germline V gene sequence: CDR1 KGHDR, CDR2 SFDVKD. Trimming took off 4 bases at V and 3 bases at J, with 14 bases between the two ends. The CDR3 here is CATSETGSKDTEAFF. The DNA of the CDR3 is TGTGCCACCAGTGAAACAGGATCGAAGGACACTGAAGCTTTCTTT.

CDR3 protein: CSAFGTSGRRLDEQFF. The DNA for the CDR3 is TGCAGTGCCTTCGGGACTAGCGGGAGACGTTTGGATGAGCAGTTCTTC. The J gene is TRBJ2-1, the V gene TRBV20-1, with 14 nucleotides matching TRBD2. The germline gives CDR1 DFQATT, CDR2 SNEGSKA (reference sequence). Trimming took 6 bases from V and 8 from J; bases not matched to a gene: 12. The CDR3 length is 16 residues.